The 6 T cell receptor beta chains listed next were all sequenced from one sample in a study of chronic HIV infection and antiretroviral therapy. TCRdb re-derived calls from the 5' RACE reads in MiXCR, one entry per CDR3 protein. The data contain about 48,000 distinct CDR3 sequences, about a fifth of them seen just once; the ten biggest clones take up under 3.5%. Sequencing input: peripheral blood. Receptor source: an adult who had HIV and had not received antiretroviral therapy, or was an uninfected healthy control (not recorded which).

This clonotype was seen only a few times. The V and J genes are TRBV28 and TRBJ2-7; D unclear. The CDR3 is made up of 14 amino acids. The germline CDR1 and CDR2 sequences are MDHEN and SYDVKM. Trimming removed 1 base at V and 3 bases at J, with 10 bases between. The CDR3 sequence: CASSLSHYLYEQYF. DNA of the CDR3: TGTGCCAGCAGTTTATCCCACTACCTCTACGAGCAGTACTTC.

This clonotype came up a few times. The chain combines TRBV9 with TRBJ2-1; D is ambiguous. CDR3 size: 12 residues. The V end lost 4 bases, the J end lost 8 bases, and 10 bases lay between the germline ends. Germline V lookup: CDR1 SGDLS, CDR2 YYNGEE. CDR3 sequence reads: CASSTHTDEQFF. DNA for the CDR3: TGTGCCAGCAGCACTCATACGGATGAGCAGTTCTTC.

The chain joins TRBV12-3 or TRBV12-4 to TRBJ2-5; D is unresolved. The CDR3 consists of 12 residues. The V end lost 0 bases, the J end lost 5 bases, and 4 bases lay between the germline ends. CDR3 region: CASSLALETQYF. The CDR3 coding sequence is TGTGCCAGCAGTTTAGCGTTGGAGACCCAGTACTTC.

This clonotype was counted only a few times. This chain joins TRBV27 and TRBJ2-3; TRBD2 matches 13 bases. The CDR3 is 17 amino acids. V lost 1 base to trimming and J lost 0 bases; unmatched junction nucleotides: 1. Looked up from germline, CDR1 is MNHEY and CDR2 is SMNVEV (reference sequence). This chain's CDR3 is CASSLLGLAGSTDTQYF. The CDR3 nucleotides read TGTGCCAGCAGTTTATTGGGACTAGCGGGGAGCACAGATACGCAGTATTTT.

This chain connects TRBV6-5 to TRBJ1-2; D not certain. The CDR3 has 14 amino acids. The germline gives CDR1 MNHEY, CDR2 SVGAGI. V was trimmed by 4 bases and J by 4 bases, leaving 13 bases between them. The CDR3 bases are TGTGCCAGCAGTTTTCTTTCCTTGCGCTATGGCTACACCTTC. Translation: CASSFLSLRYGYTF.

The rearrangement links TRBV4-1 to TRBJ1-4, with a possible D match to TRBD1 (5 bases). CDR1 and CDR2 (germline): MGHRA, YSYEKL. The V end was cut by 0 bases, the J end by 7 bases, with 18 bases between. This CDR3 has 17 amino acids. The CDR3 is CASSQDLGDNPAEKLFF. CDR3 DNA: TGCGCCAGCAGCCAAGATTTAGGGGATAATCCGGCTGAAAAACTGTTTTTT.